This T cell receptor (beta chain) was sequenced in a study of OX40 agonist ivuxolimab in advanced cancers. Study background: An agonistic anti-OX40 (CD134) antibody, ivuxolimab, was used to treat the patients. Patients assigned to dose escalation were diagnosed with hepatocellular carcinoma, melanoma, renal cell or head and neck cancer. Cohort: roughly 80% men, mean age 60, aged about 20 to 80.

J gave up 6 bases and V 7 bases, and 1 base lay outside the gene matches. Germline V gene lookup returns CDR1 SGDLS and CDR2 YYNGEE. The CDR3 totals 12 residues. Profiling relied on immunoSEQ multiplex PCR, and the TCRdb table lists in-frame clones only, not all of them. Of around 75,000 clones listed, 85% to 90% are singletons. Peripheral blood came from all dose cohorts at three timepoints. The source was CD4+ or CD8+ T cells sorted from blood, collected in a trial of the OX40 agonist ivuxolimab. The clonotype comes from an adult with an advanced solid tumor such as melanoma, head and neck, liver or kidney cancer. J is TRBJ1-5 and V is TRBV9, with 10 bases matching TRBD1. This chain's CDR3 is CASGDRGQPQHF. For the CDR3, the DNA is TGTGCCAGCGGGGACAGGGGTCAGCCCCAGCATTTT.